A single sample gave rise to the 28 T cell receptor beta chains below, sequenced in a study of beta chain features in type 1 diabetes (dated by TCRdb to about 2018). Library prep was done by the immunoSEQ multiplex PCR assay. The entire isolated RNA was reverse transcribed using the High Capacity cDNA Reverse Transcription Kit, and thus expressed TCRB transcripts were sequenced. TCRdb took over this immuneACCESS table, retaining in-frame rearrangements with V and J assigned. Such tables are incomplete; in checked studies, under half of the missing clones stem from an unresolved V gene, and the remainder is unexplained. This sample holds about 200,000 clones; 11% were observed only once. The ten largest clonotypes hold less than 1.5% of the sample. The specimen was central memory CD4+ T cells from blood. These receptors originate from a man aged 18-30 years in good health.

Worth noting for this clone: A far larger clone is only one base removed, so a read error is likely. The CDR3 nucleotides are TGCAGCGTTTGCAGGCCGCCGACCCAAGAGACCCAGTACTTC. Residues: CSVCRPPTQETQYF. This rearrangement joins TRBV29-1 to TRBJ2-5; D gene uncertain. Germline loops: CDR1 SQVTM, CDR2 ANQGSEA. The V end was cut by 5 bases, the J end by 1 base, with 14 bases between. The CDR3 loop spans 14 amino acids. Variable domain in full (rest from reference TRBV29-1 and TRBJ2-5): SAVISQKPSRDICQRGTSLTIQCQVDSQVTMMFWYRQQPGQSLTLIATANQGSEATYESGFVIDKFPISRPNLTFSTLTVSNMSPEDSSIYLCSVCRPPTQETQYFGPGTRLLVL.

Notes on this clone: This is likely an artifact of a read error, given a far larger clone one base away. This chain links TRBV14 with TRBJ2-1; TRBD1 is a possible D gene (5 bases). Germline V CDR1 and CDR2: SGHDN, FVKESK. V was pared by 4 bases and J by 2 bases, with 12 bases between. CDR3 size: 15 residues. The CDR3 nucleotides are TGTGCCAGCAGCCTGGTAAGGGGAACCTACAATGAGCAGTTCTTC. As protein: CASSLVRGTYNEQFF.

This clone was counted at least ten times. V is TRBV4-3 and J is TRBJ1-2; weak D call: TRBD1 (6 bases). The germline V gene has CDR1 LGHNA and CDR2 YSLEER. CDR3 length: 14 residues. Trimming removed 1 base from V and 4 bases from J, with 10 bases in between. The CDR3 DNA reads as TGCGCCAGCAGCCAAGGGCCAGGGGCCTATGGCTACACCTTC. Residues: CASSQGPGAYGYTF.

Worth noting for this clone: A much larger clone sits a single nucleotide away, making a read error possible. The CDR3 region is CASSLEGTQYF. In nucleotides, the CDR3 is TGTGCCAGCAGCTTAGAGGGGACCCAGTACTTC. The gene calls are TRBV7-9 and TRBJ2-5; D is uncertain. V was clipped by 1 base and J by 7 bases, with 4 bases between them. The CDR3 runs 11 residues. Germline V lookup: CDR1 SEHNR, CDR2 FQNEAQ (reference sequence).

This clone appeared a few times. The V gene is TRBV28, the J gene TRBJ2-7, with 8 nucleotides matching TRBD1. Germline loops: CDR1 MDHEN, CDR2 SYDVKM. The V gene end was trimmed by 5 bases and the J gene end by 2 bases; junction bases not matched to a gene: 5. CDR3 length: 14 residues. This CDR3 reads CASSRQDRAYEQYF. The CDR3 region has the DNA TGTGCCAGCAGTCGACAGGACAGGGCCTACGAGCAGTACTTC.

The table lists this clone with a few counts. The rearrangement joins TRBV4-1 to TRBJ2-5, with a weak D call TRBD2 (5 bases). Trimming took 1 base from V and 5 from J, leaving 11 bases between them. Looked up from germline, CDR1 is MGHRA and CDR2 is YSYEKL. The CDR3 loop spans 14 amino acids. CDR3 region: CASSQVRDRETQYF. The DNA for the CDR3 is TGCGCCAGCAGCCAAGTACGGGATCGGGAGACCCAGTACTTC.

This clone was recorded a few times. This chain joins TRBV7-9 and TRBJ2-5; a possible D gene is TRBD2 (5 bases). The V and J ends lost 4 bases and 4 bases respectively, with 10 bases between them. Looked up from germline, CDR1 is SEHNR and CDR2 is FQNEAQ (reference sequence). This CDR3 contains 13 residues. This chain's CDR3 is CASSSSGAETQYF. CDR3 nucleotides: TGTGCCAGCAGCTCAAGCGGAGCAGAGACCCAGTACTTC.

The chain couples TRBV7-8 to TRBJ1-1; D call uncertain. V was pared by 3 bases and J by 6 bases, with 17 bases between. The germline gives CDR1 SGHVS, CDR2 FQNEAQ. CDR3 size: 15 residues. Here the CDR3 DNA reads TGTGCCAGCAGCTTGAGCCGGGCTCTCAGTTCTGAAGCTTTCTTT. This gives the protein CASSLSRALSSEAFF.

This clone was observed many times. This chain joins TRBV27 and TRBJ1-1; TRBD1 is a possible D gene (6 bases). CDR1 MNHEY and CDR2 SMNVEV come from the germline V gene (reference sequence). CDR3 length: 15 residues. V lost 4 bases, J lost 4 bases, and 16 bases lay in between. In DNA form, the CDR3 reads TGTGCCAGCAGTTCCCACAGGGCCTTTGGCACTGAAGCTTTCTTT. Translated: CASSSHRAFGTEAFF.

V is TRBV19 and J is TRBJ1-3; the D gene is possibly TRBD1 (6 bases). CDR3 length equals 17 residues. Trimming pared 5 bases from V and 0 bases from J, leaving 17 bases between. The germline CDR1 and CDR2 sequences are LNHDA and SQIVND (reference sequence). CDR3 nucleotide sequence: TGTGCCAGTAGTCCCATCCCTGGACAGAACTCTGGAAACACCATATATTTT. Its protein is CASSPIPGQNSGNTIYF.

The chain joins TRBV6-5 to TRBJ2-5; TRBD1 aligns across 9 bases. V lost 5 bases, J lost 3 bases, and 7 bases stayed unmatched. The CDR3 contains 15 residues. CDR1 MNHEY and CDR2 SVGAGI come from the germline V gene. The DNA of the CDR3 is TGTGCCAGCAGTACAACAGGGGGCTTCGAAGAGACCCAGTACTTC. Translated: CASSTTGGFEETQYF.

This clone was observed a few times. The V and J genes are TRBV5-4 and TRBJ2-3, with TRBD2 matching over 9 bases. V lost 4 bases to trimming and J lost 6 bases; unmatched junction nucleotides: 12. Per germline, CDR1 SGHNT and CDR2 YYREEE (reference sequence). This CDR3 has 16 amino acids. CDR3 sequence: CASSLPGAGGEDTQYF. The CDR3 DNA reads as TGTGCCAGCAGCCTCCCCGGGGCGGGAGGGGAGGATACGCAGTATTTT.

This clone was seen repeatedly, ten times or more. The rearrangement joins TRBV30 to TRBJ1-2, with unresolved D. Germline CDR1 is GTSNPN and CDR2 is SVGIG (reference sequence). CDR3 length: 12 amino acids. V shed 1 base and J shed 6 bases, with 9 bases lying between them. The chain's CDR3 is CAWSARVNGYTF. The CDR3 bases are TGTGCCTGGAGTGCCAGAGTTAATGGCTACACCTTC.

This clone has more than one count but fewer than ten. The chain joins TRBV4-2 to TRBJ2-1; unclear D gene. CDR1 is LGHNA and CDR2 is YNFKEQ in the germline V gene. V was trimmed by 3 bases and J by 5 bases, leaving 2 bases between them. The CDR3 is 11 residues long. CDR3 DNA sequence: TGTGCCAGCAGCCAGCACAATGAGCAGTTCTTC. Encoded protein: CASSQHNEQFF.

This clone was seen ten or more times. The chain carries TRBV10-3 and TRBJ2-6, with D possibly matching TRBD2 (5 bases). The CDR3 spans 13 residues. Germline CDR1 ENHRY, CDR2 SYGVKD. V lost 2 bases and J 8 bases, leaving 7 bases between the germline ends. In DNA form, the CDR3 reads TGTGCCATCAGTGAGCGGGGTTCCAACGTCCTGACTTTC. Translated: CAISERGSNVLTF.

A word on this clone: Other nucleotide sequences from this sample produce the same CDR3. The chain links TRBV30 to TRBJ2-5, with unresolved D. Looked up from germline, CDR1 is GTSNPN and CDR2 is SVGIG (reference sequence). With 5 bases removed from V and 1 base from J, the gap between germline ends came to 5 bases. The CDR3 extends over 11 amino acids. CDR3 loop: CAWAGQETQYF. CDR3 nucleotides: TGTGCCTGGGCTGGCCAAGAGACCCAGTACTTC.

This clone has ten or more counts. V usage is TRBV4-1 and J usage is TRBJ2-3; D possibly corresponds to TRBD2 (5 bases). CDR1 MGHRA and CDR2 YSYEKL come from the germline V gene. The V end was cut by 2 bases, the J end by 0 bases, with 12 bases between. The CDR3 is 16 amino acids. CDR3 residues: CASSQSGGTSTDTQYF. CDR3 DNA: TGCGCCAGCAGCCAATCCGGAGGCACTAGCACAGATACGCAGTATTTT.

Only a few counts were recorded for this clone. This chain joins TRBV7-2 and TRBJ2-1; TRBD2 agrees at 7 bases. V was clipped by 4 bases and J by 9 bases; unmatched bases: 9. Germline loops: CDR1 SGHTA, CDR2 FQGNSA. The CDR3 runs 14 residues. CDR3 sequence reads: CASSSRESVGEQFF. DNA for the CDR3: TGTGCCAGCAGCTCGCGGGAGAGCGTGGGTGAGCAGTTCTTC.

There are a few counts of this clone. This chain links TRBV7-2 with TRBJ2-5, with a tentative D call TRBD2 (6 bases). The closer fit of TRBJ2-7 to the DNA end suggests the J call may be wrong. The CDR3 runs 12 residues. Looked up from germline, CDR1 is SGHTA and CDR2 is FQGNSA. CDR3 residues: CASSPTSYEQYF. In DNA, the CDR3 is TGTGCCAGCAGCCCGACTAGTTACGAGCAGTACTTC.

V and J are TRBV4-3 and TRBJ2-1; 11 positions match TRBD2. After removal of 4 bases from V and 7 bases from J, the junction contained 12 bases not matched to a gene. The germline CDR1 and CDR2 sequences are LGHNA and YSLEER. This CDR3 is 17 amino acids long. CDR3 region: CASSLNFGTSGRNEQFF. The CDR3 DNA sequence: TGCGCCAGCAGCCTAAATTTCGGGACTAGCGGACGTAATGAGCAGTTCTTC.

The gene calls are TRBV11-1 and TRBJ2-7; 11 nucleotides agree with TRBD1. Germline loops: CDR1 SGHAT, CDR2 FQDESV (reference sequence). This CDR3 contains 14 residues. Trimming removed 5 bases from V and 6 bases from J; junction bases left unmatched: 6. DNA of the CDR3: TGTGCCAGCAGCGTGGACAGGGGGCTGGGCGAGCAGTACTTC. Translated: CASSVDRGLGEQYF.

The CDR3 nucleotides are TGTGCCAGTAGTGCTACTAGTTCCCGTAATGAGCAGTTCTTC. It specifies CASSATSSRNEQFF. The V call is TRBV19, the J call TRBJ2-1; perhaps TRBD2 as D (5 bases). The V end lost 5 bases, the J end lost 7 bases, and 15 bases lay between the germline ends. The CDR3 extends over 14 amino acids. Germline-derived CDR1 and CDR2 are LNHDA and SQIVND (reference sequence).

This chain uses TRBV4-2 with TRBJ2-3; possibly TRBD1 or TRBD2 for D (5 bases each). Looked up from germline, CDR1 is LGHNA and CDR2 is YNFKEQ. The CDR3 length is 14 residues. The V end was cut by 0 bases, the J end by 3 bases, with 7 bases between. The CDR3 loop is CASSQDGGTDTQYF. The CDR3 DNA sequence: TGTGCCAGCAGCCAAGATGGGGGAACAGATACGCAGTATTTT.

This clone was observed a handful of times. V gene TRBV29-1 combines with J gene TRBJ2-3, with a weak D call TRBD2 (6 bases). V was trimmed by 7 bases and J by 4 bases, leaving 18 bases between them. CDR3 length equals 14 residues. Germline loops: CDR1 SQVTM, CDR2 ANQGSEA. CDR3 sequence: CSAGQRAAPDTQYF. The CDR3 DNA is TGCAGCGCTGGCCAGCGGGCGGCCCCAGATACGCAGTATTTT.

Points on this clone: A far larger clone is one nucleotide away, so this likely arose from a read error. Other DNA sequences within the sample encode an identical CDR3. CDR3 in amino acids: CASSLVGNTEAFF. The CDR3, as DNA: TGTGCCAGCAGCTTAGTGGGGAACACTGAAGCTTTCTTT. This chain links TRBV7-2 with TRBJ1-1; D is undetermined. CDR1 and CDR2 (germline): SGHTA, FQGNSA. V gave up 1 base and J gave up 1 base, with 4 bases separating them. CDR3 size: 13 residues.

Only a few counts were recorded for this clone. The chain joins TRBV29-1 to TRBJ2-5; D unresolved. The CDR3 is 12 residues long. V was clipped by 1 base and J by 7 bases, with 10 bases between them. Germline CDR1 and CDR2: SQVTM and ANQGSEA. The CDR3 sequence: CSVEVNGRTQYF. In DNA, the CDR3 is TGCAGCGTTGAAGTTAACGGTCGGACCCAGTACTTC.

In this sample, this clone turned up a few times. The chain carries TRBV11-2 and TRBJ2-3; 14 bases match TRBD2. This CDR3 has 16 amino acids. With V trimmed by 7 bases and J by 3 bases, 6 bases remained unmatched. The germline CDR1 and CDR2 sequences are SGHAT and FQNNGV. For the CDR3, the DNA is TGTGCCAGCATTCGACTAGCGGGAGGGCGGACAGATACGCAGTATTTT. Its protein is CASIRLAGGRTDTQYF.

This rearrangement joins TRBV7-6 to TRBJ2-1; no clear D. The CDR3 contains 13 residues. CDR1 SGHVS and CDR2 FNYEAQ come from the germline V gene. V lost 2 bases, J lost 10 bases, and 12 bases lay in between. CDR3 amino acids: CASSLQPLDEQFF. In nucleotides, the CDR3 is TGTGCCAGCAGCTTACAGCCTCTCGACGAGCAGTTCTTC. Using reference TRBV7-6 and TRBJ2-1 for the parts outside the CDR3, the full variable domain is GAGVSQSPRYKVTKRGQDVALRCDPISGHVSLYWYRQALGQGPEFLTYFNYEAQQDKSGLPNDRFSAERPEGSISTLTIQRTEQRDSAMYRCASSLQPLDEQFFGPGTRLTVL.